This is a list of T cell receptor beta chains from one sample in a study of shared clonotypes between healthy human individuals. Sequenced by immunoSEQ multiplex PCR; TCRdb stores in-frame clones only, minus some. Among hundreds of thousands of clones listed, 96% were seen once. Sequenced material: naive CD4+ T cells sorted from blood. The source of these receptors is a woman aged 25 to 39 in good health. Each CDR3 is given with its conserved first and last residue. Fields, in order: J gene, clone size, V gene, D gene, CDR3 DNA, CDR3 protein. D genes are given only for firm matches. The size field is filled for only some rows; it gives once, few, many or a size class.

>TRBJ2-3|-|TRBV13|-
TGTGCCAGCAGCTTAAGGAAGCGGGCTAGCACAGATACGCAGTATTTT
CASSLRKRASTDTQYF
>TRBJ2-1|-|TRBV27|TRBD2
TGTGCCAGCAGTAGCCCCAGCGGGAGGGCCGGGCTCAATGAGCAGTTCTTC
CASSSPSGRAGLNEQFF
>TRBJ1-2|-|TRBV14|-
TGTGCCAGCACCAATAGGGCCGATTCTAACTATGGCTACACCTTC
CASTNRADSNYGYTF
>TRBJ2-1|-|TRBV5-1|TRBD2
TGCGCCAGCAGCTTGGATGGCGGGAGGGCCGGTGAGCAGTTCTTC
CASSLDGGRAGEQFF
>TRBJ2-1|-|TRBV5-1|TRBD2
TGCGCCAGCAGCTTGAATTGGGCGGGAGGCCTCGCCTACAATGAGCAGTTCTTC
CASSLNWAGGLAYNEQFF
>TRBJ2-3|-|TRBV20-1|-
TGCAGTGCTAGAGTGTCAGATACGCAGTATTTT
CSARVSDTQYF
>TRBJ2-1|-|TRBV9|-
TGTGCCAGCAGCGTACTGGCGGGCTCCTACAATGAGCAGTTCTTC
CASSVLAGSYNEQFF
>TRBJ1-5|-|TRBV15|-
TGTGCCACCAGCAGACGTGGACAGCCCAATCAGCCCCAGCATTTT
CATSRRGQPNQPQHF
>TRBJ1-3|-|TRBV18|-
TGTGCCAGCTCACCCTTAGAGGGCCCTTCCTCTGGAAACACCATATATTTT
CASSPLEGPSSGNTIYF
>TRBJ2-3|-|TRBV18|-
TGTGCCAGCTCACTATTGATGGCGGGGTCCGGGACAGATACGCAGTATTTT
CASSLLMAGSGTDTQYF
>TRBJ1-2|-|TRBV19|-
TGTGCCAGTAGCGAGAGGGGCGCAGGCTATGGCTACACCTTC
CASSERGAGYGYTF
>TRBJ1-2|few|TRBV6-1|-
TGTGCCAGCAGTGGTGGCTACACCTTC
CASSGGYTF
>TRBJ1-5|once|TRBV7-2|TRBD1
TGTGCCAGCAGCTCCCGACAGGGGAATCAGCCCCAGCATTTT
CASSSRQGNQPQHF
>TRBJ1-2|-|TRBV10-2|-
TGCGCCAGCAGTGGGGGGGGCCGAAGAACCTATGGCTACACCTTC
CASSGGGRRTYGYTF
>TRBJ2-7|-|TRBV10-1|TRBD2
TGCGCCAGCAGTCCGGGAGGACGCTGGGGCGAGCAGTACTTC
CASSPGGRWGEQYF
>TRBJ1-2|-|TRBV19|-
TGTGCCAGTAGTATCCACCGGACAGCGACCAACTATGGCTACACCTTC
CASSIHRTATNYGYTF
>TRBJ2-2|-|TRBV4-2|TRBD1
TGTGCCAGCAGCCAAGTCACCAAGGCAGGGGGCGGATACACCGGGGAGCTGTTTTTT
CASSQVTKAGGGYTGELFF
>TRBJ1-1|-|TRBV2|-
TGTGCCAGCAGAATGACGGAGTTGACTGAAGCTTTCTTT
CASRMTELTEAFF
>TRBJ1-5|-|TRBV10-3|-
TGTGCCATCAGGGCTGCCGGGACACTGAGCAATCAGCCCCAGCATTTT
CAIRAAGTLSNQPQHF
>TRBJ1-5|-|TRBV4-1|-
TGCGCCAGCAGCCAAGCCGGGGTTAGCAATCAGCCCCAGCATTTT
CASSQAGVSNQPQHF
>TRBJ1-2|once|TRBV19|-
TGTGCCAGCAAAGCTTTGGACAGAACCTATGGCTACACCTTC
CASKALDRTYGYTF
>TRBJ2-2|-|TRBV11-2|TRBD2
TGTGCCAGCAGCTTAGCTAGCGGGAGTACCACCGGGGAGCTGTTTTTT
CASSLASGSTTGELFF
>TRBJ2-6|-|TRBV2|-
TGTGCCGGATCGAGGTTACCTGGGGCCAACGTCCTGACTTTC
CAGSRLPGANVLTF
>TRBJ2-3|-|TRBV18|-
TGTGCCAGCTCACCGCTCGACAGCACAGATACGCAGTATTTT
CASSPLDSTDTQYF
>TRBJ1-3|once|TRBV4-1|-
TGCGCCAGCAGCCTTACGACGACAGGAGGCTCTGGAAACACCATATATTTT
CASSLTTTGGSGNTIYF
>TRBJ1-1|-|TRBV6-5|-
TGTGCCAGCAGTTACCGGAGCCCCAGGGAGAACACTGAAGCTTTCTTT
CASSYRSPRENTEAFF
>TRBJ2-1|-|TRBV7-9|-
TGTGCCAGCAGCGTAAACTACAATGAGCAGTTCTTC
CASSVNYNEQFF
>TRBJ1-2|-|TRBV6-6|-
TGTGCCAGCAGTTACACGGCAGGCGTTTATGGCTACACCTTC
CASSYTAGVYGYTF
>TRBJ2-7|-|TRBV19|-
TGTGCCAGTAGTACCTTCCTTAGAGGAACCCTCTCCTACGAGCAGTACTTC
CASSTFLRGTLSYEQYF
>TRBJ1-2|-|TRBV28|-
TGTGCCAGCGGGGCCTACTATGGCTACACCTTC
CASGAYYGYTF
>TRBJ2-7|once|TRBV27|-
TGTGCCAGCAGCCGGGACGTCTCCTACGAGCAGTACTTC
CASSRDVSYEQYF
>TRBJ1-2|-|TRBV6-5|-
TGTGCCAGCAGTTTTTCCCATCCCGGGACGGCATCCTTC
CASSFSHPGTASF
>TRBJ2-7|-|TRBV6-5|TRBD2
TGTGCCAGCAGGACTAGCGGGAGCTTCTACGAGCAGTACTTC
CASRTSGSFYEQYF
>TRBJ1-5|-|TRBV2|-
TGTGCCAGCGGGGAATTCCCCCCCAGAGATCAGCCCCAGCATTTT
CASGEFPPRDQPQHF
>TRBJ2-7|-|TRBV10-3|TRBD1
TGTGCCATCAGAGGACAGGTCTCCTACGAGCAGTACTTC
CAIRGQVSYEQYF
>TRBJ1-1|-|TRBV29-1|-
TGCAGCGTTGCCCCCTCACGGGACACTGAAGCTTTCTTT
CSVAPSRDTEAFF
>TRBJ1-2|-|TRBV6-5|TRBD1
TGTGCCAGCAGTTACTCCTCAGGGGGGAACTATGGCTACACCTTC
CASSYSSGGNYGYTF
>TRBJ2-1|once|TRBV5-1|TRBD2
TGCGCCAGCAGCGTGACTAGCGGGGTTAAGAATGAGCAGTTCTTC
CASSVTSGVKNEQFF
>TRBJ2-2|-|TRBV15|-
TGTGCCACCAGGTGGTACACCGGGGAGCTGTTTTTT
CATRWYTGELFF
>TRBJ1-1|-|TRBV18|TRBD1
TGTGCCAGCGCGCCCGGGACAGGGGGCTTCACTGAAGCTTTCTTT
CASAPGTGGFTEAFF
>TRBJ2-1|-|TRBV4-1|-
TGCGCCAGCAGCCAAGATCCCGGGCGGCCCCTCTCCTACAATGAGCAGTTCTTC
CASSQDPGRPLSYNEQFF
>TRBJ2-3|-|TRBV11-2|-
TGTGCCAGCAGCTTAAGTGGAGGGACAGATACGCAGTATTTT
CASSLSGGTDTQYF
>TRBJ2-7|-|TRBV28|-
TGTGCCAGCAGTCCCCCCCCGCACAGGGAATTCTACGAGCAGTACTTC
CASSPPPHREFYEQYF
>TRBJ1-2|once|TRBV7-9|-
TGTGCCAGCAGAATGATTGCCCGGGACACGGTCCCGAGGAGTGGCTACACCTTC
CASRMIARDTVPRSGYTF
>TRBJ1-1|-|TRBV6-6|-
TGTGCCAGCTACCCGTTTATGAACACTGAAGCTTTCTTT
CASYPFMNTEAFF
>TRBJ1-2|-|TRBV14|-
TGTGCCAGCAGCCGTATCAGAGGGTCAGACTATGGCTACACCTTC
CASSRIRGSDYGYTF
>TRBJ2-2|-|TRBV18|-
TGTGCCAGCTCACCCCAGGGGAACACCGGGGAGCTGTTTTTT
CASSPQGNTGELFF
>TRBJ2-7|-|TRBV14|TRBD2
TGTGCCAGCAGCCAAGGAAGCGCTAGCGGTAGCCCCTACGAGCAGTACTTC
CASSQGSASGSPYEQYF
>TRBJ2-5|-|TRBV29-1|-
TGCAGCGTACAACAGAATTACCAAGAGACCCAGTACTTC
CSVQQNYQETQYF
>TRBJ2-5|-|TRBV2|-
TGTGCCAGCAGTGGGGTGTCCCCGTCGGAGACCCAGTACTTC
CASSGVSPSETQYF
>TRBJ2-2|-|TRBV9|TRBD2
TGTGCCAGCAGCGTAGCGAGTAGCGGGGGCACCGGGGAGCTGTTTTTT
CASSVASSGGTGELFF
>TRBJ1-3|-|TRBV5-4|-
TGTGCCAGCAGCTTTGGAGGGCCCGGAAACACCATATATTTT
CASSFGGPGNTIYF
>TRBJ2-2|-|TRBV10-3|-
TGTGCCATCAAAGGAAACTCGAACACCGGGGAGCTGTTTTTT
CAIKGNSNTGELFF
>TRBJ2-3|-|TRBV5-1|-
TGCGCCAGCAGCTTGGTACCCGGGACAGATACGCAGTATTTT
CASSLVPGTDTQYF
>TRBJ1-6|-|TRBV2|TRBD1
TGTGCCAGCAGTGAACGAGGGACAGAGAATTCACCCCTCCACTTT
CASSERGTENSPLHF
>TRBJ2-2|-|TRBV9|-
TGTGCCAGCAGCCCTAGTCTTCAGCAGACCGGGGAGCTGTTTTTT
CASSPSLQQTGELFF
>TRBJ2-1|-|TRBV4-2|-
TGTGCCAGCAGCCAATCTTTTCTACGGAGCCCGAATGAGCAGTTCTTC
CASSQSFLRSPNEQFF
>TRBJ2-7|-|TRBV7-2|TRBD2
TGTGCCAGCAGCCCAGCTAGCGGGAGGGCCGCATCCTACGAGCAGTACTTC
CASSPASGRAASYEQYF
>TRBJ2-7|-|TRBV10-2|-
TGCGCCAGCAGTGGTAGCCAGGCAACCTACGAGCAGTACTTC
CASSGSQATYEQYF